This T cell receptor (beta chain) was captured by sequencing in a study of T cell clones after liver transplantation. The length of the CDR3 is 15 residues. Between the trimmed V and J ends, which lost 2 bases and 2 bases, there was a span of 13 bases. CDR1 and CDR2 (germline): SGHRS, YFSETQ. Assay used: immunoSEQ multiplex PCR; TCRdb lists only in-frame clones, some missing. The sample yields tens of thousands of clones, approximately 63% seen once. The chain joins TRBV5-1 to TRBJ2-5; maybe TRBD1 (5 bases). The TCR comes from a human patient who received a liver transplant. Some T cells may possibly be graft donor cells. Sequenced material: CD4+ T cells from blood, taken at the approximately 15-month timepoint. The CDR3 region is CASSLLGVTQETQYF. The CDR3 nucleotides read TGCGCCAGCAGCTTATTAGGGGTAACTCAAGAGACCCAGTACTTC.